This T cell receptor beta chain emerged from a study of type 1 regulatory T cells. This clonotype is classed as medium-sized. The target antigen is unknown. TCRdb used MiXCR to reprocess the reads, holding one entry per CDR3 protein. The data hold about 5,800 distinct CDR3 sequences, with under 30% observed a single time. The CDR3 is 14 residues long. Trimming stripped 1 base from V and 9 bases from J, with 16 bases between. Germline values: CDR1 SGHRS, CDR2 YFSETQ. This clonotype was sampled from a human donor in good health. The chain carries TRBV5-1 and TRBJ1-1; D ambiguous. Sequences were obtained from cultured T cells, either the whole culture or a sorted T cell fraction (not recorded which). The subset denotes: Tr1-enriched cell product generated in vitro against host alloantigens. CDR3 in DNA: TGCGCCAGCAGCTTGTCTGGGCAGATTGATCAAGCTTTCTTT. This encodes CASSLSGQIDQAFF. The entire variable domain, with the rest obtained from reference TRBV5-1 and TRBJ1-1, is as follows: KAGVTQTPRYLIKTRGQQVTLSCSPISGHRSVSWYQQTPGQGLQFLFEYFSETQRNKGNFPGRFSGRQFSNSRSEMNVSTLELGDSALYLCASSLSGQIDQAFFGQGTRLTVV.